One sample yielded the 16 T cell receptor beta chains listed below, sequenced in a study of OX40 agonist ivuxolimab in advanced cancers. Data came from immunoSEQ multiplex PCR; TCRdb stores just in-frame clones and leaves some out. The sample has about 100,000 clones, about 88% seen once. The specimen comprised CD4+ or CD8+ T cells sorted from blood, sampled in a trial of the OX40 agonist ivuxolimab. These TCRs come from an adult with an advanced solid tumor such as melanoma, head and neck, liver or kidney cancer.

The chain employs TRBV5-1 and TRBJ2-1; 7 bases are shared with TRBD1. This CDR3 is built from 14 residues. V was clipped by 7 bases and J by 0 bases; unmatched bases: 4. Germline values: CDR1 SGHRS, CDR2 YFSETQ. CDR3 nucleotide sequence: TGCGCCAGCGCAGGGGGAAGCTCCTACAATGAGCAGTTCTTC. This translates into CASAGGSSYNEQFF.

The table lists this clone with a count of one. The chain couples TRBV6-1 to TRBJ2-5; a weak D match, TRBD2 (6 bases). Germline assignment: CDR1 MNHNS and CDR2 SASEGT. The CDR3 extends over 14 amino acids. V was clipped by 10 bases and J by 5 bases, with 20 bases between them. In DNA form, the CDR3 reads TGTGCCACCTACCGGGGAGGAAGTTGGGAGACCCAGTACTTC. This encodes CATYRGGSWETQYF.

This chain links TRBV29-1 with TRBJ2-6, with TRBD1 identical over 8 bases. The germline V gene has CDR1 SQVTM and CDR2 ANQGSEA. Trimming removed 6 bases from V and 2 bases from J; junction bases left unmatched: 12. This CDR3 region has 17 residues. The CDR3 coding sequence is TGCAGCGTAGGGCCTTCTACAGGGGGAGCTGGGGCCAACGTCCTGACTTTC. Translating it yields CSVGPSTGGAGANVLTF.

CDR3 DNA sequence: TGTGCCAGCAGGACTAGCGGGGGGGCCCCCGAGCAGTACTTC. Amino acid sequence: CASRTSGGAPEQYF. The V and J genes are TRBV2 and TRBJ2-7; 14 bases agree with TRBD2. V was pared by 6 bases and J by 6 bases, with 4 bases of the junction left unmatched. CDR1 SNHLY and CDR2 FYNNEI come from the germline V gene. The CDR3 is 14 residues long.

About this clone: Other DNA sequences of this sample code for an identical CDR3. The V and J genes are TRBV5-1 and TRBJ2-3; 15 positions match TRBD2. With V trimmed by 4 bases and J by 5 bases, 5 bases remained unmatched. The germline CDR1 and CDR2 sequences are SGHRS and YFSETQ. The CDR3 length is 16 residues. CDR3 in amino acids: CASSPGLAGGQDTQYF. CDR3 DNA sequence: TGCGCCAGCAGCCCAGGACTAGCGGGGGGGCAAGATACGCAGTATTTT. The full variable domain, completed using reference TRBV5-1 and TRBJ2-3, is KAGVTQTPRYLIKTRGQQVTLSCSPISGHRSVSWYQQTPGQGLQFLFEYFSETQRNKGNFPGRFSGRQFSNSRSEMNVSTLELGDSALYLCASSPGLAGGQDTQYFGPGTRLTVL.

The CDR3 sequence is CASSYWTSPGRTQYF. The CDR3 DNA is TGTGCCAGCAGTTATTGGACTAGCCCTGGACGGACCCAGTACTTC. The chain is built from TRBV7-9 and TRBJ2-5; 8 bases agree with TRBD2. This CDR3 comprises 15 residues. CDR1 is SEHNR and CDR2 is FQNEAQ in the germline V gene (reference sequence). After removal of 6 bases from V and 7 bases from J, the junction contained 13 bases not matched to a gene.

V is TRBV6-5 and J is TRBJ2-5; weak D call: TRBD1 (6 bases). The assigned J gene may be wrong: the sequence end matches TRBJ2-7 better. The CDR3 is made up of 14 amino acids. The germline CDR1 and CDR2 sequences are MNHEY and SVGAGI. The CDR3 here is CASRTGTGTYEQYF. In DNA, the CDR3 is TGTGCCAGCAGGACCGGTACAGGGACCTACGAGCAGTACTTC.

The rearrangement joins TRBV27 to TRBJ1-1; no reliable D call. The CDR3 length is 13 residues. Between the trimmed V and J ends, which lost 7 bases and 0 bases, there was a span of 9 bases. CDR1 MNHEY and CDR2 SMNVEV come from the germline V gene (reference sequence). The CDR3 DNA reads TGTGCCAGCACAGACAATATGAACACTGAAGCTTTCTTT. It encodes CASTDNMNTEAFF.

The chain employs TRBV6-5 and TRBJ1-5, with TRBD1 matching over 8 bases. The CDR3 has 15 amino acids. Losses at the gene ends were 5 bases for V and 0 bases for J; bases not matched to a gene: 3. From germline, CDR1 is MNHEY and CDR2 SVGAGI. Written as DNA, the CDR3 is TGTGCCAGCAGTGCCAGGGGGCCTAGCAATCAGCCCCAGCATTTT. Protein product: CASSARGPSNQPQHF.

The rearrangement joins TRBV14 to TRBJ2-3, with unresolved D. CDR3 length: 14 residues. Trimming shortened V by 1 base and J by 8 bases, and 13 bases separated the two germline ends. CDR1 and CDR2 (germline): SGHDN, FVKESK. The DNA of the CDR3 is TGTGCCAGCAGCCAAGTAGTAGGAGCAGGTACGCAGTATTTT. Translating gives CASSQVVGAGTQYF.

V usage is TRBV5-1 and J usage is TRBJ1-1; TRBD1 matches 7 bases. This CDR3 comprises 12 residues. The V gene end was trimmed by 5 bases and the J gene end by 4 bases; junction bases not matched to a gene: 2. The V gene's germline CDR1 is SGHRS and CDR2 YFSETQ. CDR3 in DNA: TGCGCCAGCAGGACAGGGATCACTGAAGCTTTCTTT. It yields the protein CASRTGITEAFF.

The chain couples TRBV30 to TRBJ2-3, with 10 bases matching TRBD1. Trimming cost V 2 bases and J 4 bases; bases outside gene matches: 3. This CDR3 contains 14 residues. Germline V gene lookup returns CDR1 GTSNPN and CDR2 SVGIG (reference sequence). The CDR3 nucleotides read TGTGCCTGGAGTAGACAGGGGGCGGCAGATACGCAGTATTTT. Translation gives CAWSRQGAADTQYF.

The CDR3, as DNA: TGTGCCAGCAGCTCGAGTGACGGTGAGGGGCGCGGGGGCTCCACCCCCGGAGGCACCGGGGAGCTGTTTTTT. This translates into CASSSSDGEGRGGSTPGGTGELFF. This chain links TRBV13 with TRBJ2-2; TRBD2 might be the D (7 bases). The CDR3 spans 24 residues. From germline, CDR1 is PRHDT and CDR2 FYEKMQ (reference sequence). The ends were cut back, 4 bases at V and 4 bases at J, with 40 bases in the middle.

This chain uses TRBV2 with TRBJ2-7; D ambiguous. V was clipped by 8 bases and J by 6 bases, with 17 bases between them. The germline V gene encodes CDR1 SNHLY and CDR2 FYNNEI. The CDR3 spans 13 residues. Here the CDR3 reads CASHRNLNSEQYF. The CDR3 nucleotides are TGTGCCAGCCACAGAAACTTAAACTCCGAGCAGTACTTC. Supplemented by reference TRBV2 and TRBJ2-7, the full variable domain reads EPEVTQTPSHQVTQMGQEVILRCVPISNHLYFYWYRQILGQKVEFLVSFYNNEISEKSEIFDDQFSVERPDGSNFTLKIRSTKLEDSAMYFCASHRNLNSEQYFGPGTRLTVT.

As for this clone: Other DNA sequences in this specimen translate into the identical CDR3. The chain recombines TRBV2 with TRBJ1-1; 10 bases map to TRBD1. CDR3 size: 15 residues. The V gene's germline CDR1 is SNHLY and CDR2 FYNNEI. With 6 bases clipped from V and 5 bases from J, the junction kept 9 bases outside the gene matches. The CDR3 nucleotides read TGTGCCAGCAGAACGGACAGGGGGTCGTTGACTGAAGCTTTCTTT. This codes for CASRTDRGSLTEAFF.

The rearrangement links TRBV5-1 to TRBJ2-2, with 8 bases matching TRBD2. The V segment lost 0 bases and the J segment 2 bases; nucleotides outside the gene matches: 9. The CDR3 contains 18 residues. Germline V gene data show CDR1 as SGHRS and CDR2 as YFSETQ. The chain's CDR3 is CASSLGTGLGINTGELFF. The CDR3 DNA reads TGCGCCAGCAGCTTGGGGACGGGACTAGGAATTAACACCGGGGAGCTGTTTTTT.